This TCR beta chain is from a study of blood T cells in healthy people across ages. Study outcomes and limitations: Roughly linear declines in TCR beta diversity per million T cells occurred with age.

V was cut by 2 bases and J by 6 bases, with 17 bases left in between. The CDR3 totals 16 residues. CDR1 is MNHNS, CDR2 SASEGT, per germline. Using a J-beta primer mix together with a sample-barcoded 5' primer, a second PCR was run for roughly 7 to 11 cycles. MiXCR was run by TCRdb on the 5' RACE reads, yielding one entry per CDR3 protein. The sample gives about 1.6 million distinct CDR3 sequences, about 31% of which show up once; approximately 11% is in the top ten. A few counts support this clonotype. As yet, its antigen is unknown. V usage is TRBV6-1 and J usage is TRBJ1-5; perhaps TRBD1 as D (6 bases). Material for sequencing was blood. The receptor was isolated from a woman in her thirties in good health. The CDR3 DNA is TGTGCCAGCAGTGAAACGTTTGTCGGGGGCAGTCAGCCCCAGCATTTT. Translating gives CASSETFVGGSQPQHF.